A selection of T cell receptor beta chains follows, all from one sample in a study of cytomegalovirus exposure and HLA in healthy donors. Data came from immunoSEQ multiplex PCR; TCRdb stores just in-frame clones and leaves some out. The table has 150,000 to 200,000 clones, roughly 70% seen once. Sequences were obtained from PBMCs. The origin of the receptors is a man aged 35 to 55 in good health and CMV-seropositive. Each CDR3 is given with its conserved first and last residue. Fields, in order: V gene, J gene, clone size, D gene, CDR3 DNA, CDR3 protein. D genes are given only for firm matches. Expanded clones are given a class, and other clones once, few, many or no size at all.

V: TRBV19; J: TRBJ1-2; size: .; D: .; DNA: TGTGCCAGTAGGACCGGGCGGGGAACTAACTATGGCTACACCTTC; CDR3: CASRTGRGTNYGYTF
V: TRBV6-5; J: TRBJ2-7; size: .; D: TRBD1; DNA: TGTGCCAGCAGATCGGACAGGACCTACGAGCAGTACTTC; CDR3: CASRSDRTYEQYF
V: TRBV6-5; J: TRBJ1-1; size: .; D: .; DNA: TGTGCCAGCAGTTACTCTACGGGGGGCACTGAAGCTTTCTTT; CDR3: CASSYSTGGTEAFF
V: TRBV27; J: TRBJ1-2; size: .; D: .; DNA: TGTGCCAGCAACACAGTGAGTGGACAGCTCAATAACTATGGCTACACCTTC; CDR3: CASNTVSGQLNNYGYTF
V: TRBV7-2; J: TRBJ1-1; size: .; D: .; DNA: TGTGCCAGCAGGCGACAGATCATGAACACTGAAGCTTTCTTT; CDR3: CASRRQIMNTEAFF
V: TRBV27; J: TRBJ2-6; size: once; D: TRBD1; DNA: TGTGCCAGCAGTCCGGGACAGGGCTCTGGGGCCAACGCCCTGACTTTC; CDR3: CASSPGQGSGANALTF
V: TRBV18; J: TRBJ1-5; size: .; D: .; DNA: TGTGCCAGCTCACCAGCTCTAAGCAATCAGCCCCAGCATTTT; CDR3: CASSPALSNQPQHF
V: TRBV5-1; J: TRBJ1-1; size: .; D: .; DNA: TGCGCCAGCGAGCCACGCGGGGGGATGAACACTGAAGCTTTCTTT; CDR3: CASEPRGGMNTEAFF
V: TRBV18; J: TRBJ2-7; size: .; D: .; DNA: TGTGCCAGCCAGGACAAACCCTACGAGCAGTACTTC; CDR3: CASQDKPYEQYF
V: TRBV5-1; J: TRBJ2-5; size: .; D: TRBD2; DNA: TGCGCCAGCAGCCCGGGACTACCCCAAGAGACCCAGTACTTC; CDR3: CASSPGLPQETQYF
V: TRBV29-1; J: TRBJ1-4; size: .; D: .; DNA: TGCAGCGTTTCCAGGAATAATGAAAAACTGTTTTTT; CDR3: CSVSRNNEKLFF
V: TRBV9; J: TRBJ2-2; size: few; D: TRBD1; DNA: TGTGCCAGCAGGGGACAGGGGAGAGGAGGGGAGCTGTTTTTT; CDR3: CASRGQGRGGELFF
V: TRBV5-6; J: TRBJ1-4; size: .; D: TRBD1; DNA: TGTGCCAGCAGCTTGGACGGACAGGGGGGTTATGAAAAACTGTTTTTT; CDR3: CASSLDGQGGYEKLFF
V: TRBV25-1; J: TRBJ2-1; size: few; D: TRBD1; DNA: TGTGCCAGCAGCCTACTCCCAGGGGGCCGCTCCTACAATGAGCAGTTCTTC; CDR3: CASSLLPGGRSYNEQFF
V: TRBV5-1; J: TRBJ2-5; size: .; D: TRBD1; DNA: TGCGCCAGCAGCGGGGGACAGGGGGAAGAGACCCAGTACTTC; CDR3: CASSGGQGEETQYF
V: TRBV4-1; J: TRBJ1-1; size: .; D: TRBD1; DNA: TGCGCCAGCAGCCCACCGGGACAGCGTATGAACACTGAAGCTTTCTTT; CDR3: CASSPPGQRMNTEAFF
V: TRBV7-2; J: TRBJ1-2; size: .; D: TRBD1; DNA: TGTGCCAGCAGCCCCGACAGGGAGTATGGCTACACCTTC; CDR3: CASSPDREYGYTF
V: TRBV5-1; J: TRBJ1-4; size: .; D: .; DNA: TGCGCCAGCAGCTTGTGGCAGGATAATGAAAAACTGTTTTTT; CDR3: CASSLWQDNEKLFF
V: TRBV7-2; J: TRBJ1-2; size: .; D: TRBD1; DNA: TGTGCCAGCAGCTTAACGGGGGGGACAGGGGATGGCTACACCTTC; CDR3: CASSLTGGTGDGYTF
V: TRBV5-4; J: TRBJ2-2; size: .; D: .; DNA: TGTGCCAGCAGCCTTGGAGTCCAATCGAACACCGGGGAGCTGTTTTTT; CDR3: CASSLGVQSNTGELFF
V: TRBV5-6; J: TRBJ2-1; size: .; D: .; DNA: TGTGCCAGCAGCTTGGGGGGCAGTGGCGATGAGCAGTTCTTC; CDR3: CASSLGGSGDEQFF
V: TRBV4-2; J: TRBJ1-1; size: .; D: .; DNA: TGTGCCAGCAGCCAAGATGGGCTTGGGAGGGGGGACACTGAAGCTTTCTTT; CDR3: CASSQDGLGRGDTEAFF
V: TRBV7-3; J: TRBJ2-1; size: .; D: .; DNA: TGTGCCAGCAGCCCTGACACGAGCTCCTACAATGAGCAGTTCTTC; CDR3: CASSPDTSSYNEQFF
V: TRBV9; J: TRBJ1-1; size: few; D: .; DNA: TGTGCCAGCAGCTCACAGGGAAGTCCGTCCGGAGCTTTCTTT; CDR3: CASSSQGSPSGAFF
V: TRBV11-3; J: TRBJ2-5; size: .; D: .; DNA: TGTGCCACCCGACGTTGCTGTGACACCTCAGAGAAACAAGAGACCCAGTACTTC; CDR3: CATRRCCDTSEKQETQYF
V: TRBV7-2; J: TRBJ1-3; size: .; D: TRBD1; DNA: TGTGCCAGCAGCTTAGAAGGGGGCGGTGGAAACACCATATATTTT; CDR3: CASSLEGGGGNTIYF
V: TRBV11-1; J: TRBJ1-3; size: .; D: TRBD1; DNA: TGTGCCAGCAGCTCAGGACAGGGATCTGGAAACACCATATATTTT; CDR3: CASSSGQGSGNTIYF
V: TRBV19; J: TRBJ2-1; size: .; D: TRBD1; DNA: TGTGCCAGTAGGTCTTTGAGGGGACAGGAAGTCTACAATGAGCAGTTCTTC; CDR3: CASRSLRGQEVYNEQFF
V: TRBV7-2; J: TRBJ2-2; size: once; D: .; DNA: TGTGCCAGCACCTATCCCGGGGAGCTGTTTTTT; CDR3: CASTYPGELFF
V: TRBV6-5; J: TRBJ1-4; size: .; D: .; DNA: TGTGCCAGCAGTTACAGGGGACTGACTAATGAAAAACTGTTTTTT; CDR3: CASSYRGLTNEKLFF
V: TRBV18; J: TRBJ1-5; size: .; D: .; DNA: TGTGCCAGCTCCCCATCGGTCAATCAGCCCCAGCATTTT; CDR3: CASSPSVNQPQHF
V: TRBV5-1; J: TRBJ2-2; size: once; D: TRBD2; DNA: TGCGCCAGCAGCTTGGATGGGAGGGGAAACACCGGGGAGCTGTTTTTT; CDR3: CASSLDGRGNTGELFF
V: TRBV5-1; J: TRBJ1-1; size: .; D: TRBD1; DNA: TGCGCCAGCAGCCCAGGGGGAGTGAACACTGAAGCTTTCTTT; CDR3: CASSPGGVNTEAFF
V: TRBV7-3; J: TRBJ2-3; size: few; D: .; DNA: TGTGCCAGCAGCCCGCCAGGGTCAGATACGCAGTATTTT; CDR3: CASSPPGSDTQYF
V: TRBV6-4; J: TRBJ2-4; size: few; D: .; DNA: TGTGCCAGCAGTGACGGGGAGACTAACATTCAGTACTTC; CDR3: CASSDGETNIQYF
V: TRBV19; J: TRBJ2-1; size: once; D: .; DNA: TGTGCCAGTAGTATTGATGGACTGATCAATGAGCAGTTCTTC; CDR3: CASSIDGLINEQFF
V: TRBV9; J: TRBJ1-1; size: few; D: TRBD1; DNA: TGTGCCAGCAGCGCTAGGGGGACAGGGGGACCTGAAGCTTTCTTT; CDR3: CASSARGTGGPEAFF
V: TRBV4-3; J: TRBJ2-1; size: once; D: TRBD2; DNA: TGCGCCAGCAGCCAAGTAACTACTAGCGGGGATGTCAATGAGCAGTTCTTC; CDR3: CASSQVTTSGDVNEQFF
V: TRBV5-4; J: TRBJ1-4; size: .; D: .; DNA: TGTGCCAGCAGCTTGGGGCCGGCAGGAAAACTGTTTTTT; CDR3: CASSLGPAGKLFF
V: TRBV7-2; J: TRBJ1-1; size: .; D: TRBD1; DNA: TGTGCCAGCCGAAACAGGGGGCAGGGGAACACTGAAGCTTTCTTT; CDR3: CASRNRGQGNTEAFF
V: TRBV27; J: TRBJ1-2; size: .; D: TRBD1; DNA: TGTGCCAACAGCCCTCGGGACAGCCTCTATGGCTACACCTTC; CDR3: CANSPRDSLYGYTF
V: TRBV9; J: TRBJ2-2; size: .; D: .; DNA: TGTGCCAGCTCCCCCGAGGTGTTGGCCGGGGAGCTGTTTTTT; CDR3: CASSPEVLAGELFF
V: TRBV7-9; J: TRBJ2-1; size: .; D: .; DNA: TGTGCCAGCACCGACACGCTCAACCGCCGACAGTTCTTC; CDR3: CASTDTLNRRQFF
V: TRBV5-1; J: TRBJ2-1; size: .; D: TRBD1; DNA: TGCGCCAGCAGCGGGATGGACAGGGTGGGTGATGAGCAGTTCTTC; CDR3: CASSGMDRVGDEQFF
V: TRBV28; J: TRBJ1-4; size: .; D: .; DNA: TGTGCCGGGGGGTACAGTGAAAAACTGTTTTTT; CDR3: CAGGYSEKLFF
V: TRBV4-3; J: TRBJ1-2; size: .; D: .; DNA: TGCGCCAGCAGCCCCGAACAGGGAAGATATGGCTACACCTTC; CDR3: CASSPEQGRYGYTF